These 20 T cell receptor beta chains originate from one sample sequenced in a study of CD8+CD57+ T cells in acquired aplastic anemia. Template material for TCR beta VDJ and CDR3 profiling consisted of genomic DNA. TCRdb ran MiXCR on the reads and lists one entry per CDR3 protein. This table has a few hundred thousand distinct CDR3 sequences, 45% to 70% appearing once. The sequenced sample was sorted CD4+, CD8+, or CD8+CD57+ T cells (not recorded which) from PBMCs. The receptors were sampled from a human donor with severe aplastic anemia or a healthy control (not recorded which).

This chain uses TRBV2 with TRBJ2-1; the match to TRBD2 covers 10 bases. V shed 4 bases, J shed 5 bases, and the junction held 2 bases outside the gene matches. This CDR3 region has 14 residues. Germline V gene data show CDR1 as SNHLY and CDR2 as FYNNEI. For the CDR3, the DNA is TGTGCCAGCAGTGGGACTAGCGGACACAATGAGCAGTTCTTC. As protein: CASSGTSGHNEQFF.

V is TRBV19 and J is TRBJ2-3; 7 nucleotides align to TRBD2. Germline V CDR1 and CDR2: LNHDA, SQIVND (reference sequence). The CDR3 has 15 residues. With 3 bases clipped from V and 2 bases from J, the junction kept 5 bases outside the gene matches. The CDR3 coding sequence is TGTGCCAGTAGTATTCCTAGCGGCAACACAGATACGCAGTATTTT. The encoded protein is CASSIPSGNTDTQYF.

This clonotype has a count of ten or more. The chain links TRBV11-1 to TRBJ2-3; tentatively, D is TRBD2 (7 bases). Per the germline V gene, CDR1 is SGHAT and CDR2 is FQDESV (reference sequence). The CDR3 is 15 residues long. V was pared by 5 bases and J by 1 base, with 13 bases between. The CDR3 nucleotides are TGTGCCAGCAGCCACTGGGGGGGCCGCACAGATACGCAGTATTTT. Translated: CASSHWGGRTDTQYF.

A word on this clonotype: Just one base apart from a much larger clone, this may be a read error. The chain links TRBV19 to TRBJ1-4; D uncertain. The CDR3 runs 13 residues. Trimming pared 10 bases from V and 8 bases from J, leaving 17 bases between. Germline V gene lookup returns CDR1 LNHDA and CDR2 SQIVND (reference sequence). The CDR3 DNA sequence: TGTGCCAATAGACCCCCAAAACAAGAAAAACTGTTTTTT. Encoded protein: CANRPPKQEKLFF.

The chain carries TRBV7-3 and TRBJ2-5; possibly TRBD2 for D (6 bases). CDR3 length equals 17 residues. Germline CDR1 is SGHTA and CDR2 is FQGTGA. V lost 5 bases and J lost 5, with 24 bases in between. The CDR3 sequence is CASSRTGRPGVGETQYF. CDR3 nucleotides: TGTGCCAGCAGCAGAACGGGACGCCCGGGGGTCGGGGAGACCCAGTACTTC.

This clonotype was observed many times. The chain links TRBV5-5 to TRBJ1-6; D unclear. The V gene lost 2 bases and the J gene lost 14 bases, with 20 bases spanning the gap. The CDR3 totals 15 residues. Germline V gene data show CDR1 as SGHKS and CDR2 as YYEKEE (reference sequence). In DNA, the CDR3 is TGTGCCAGCAGCTTAGGCGGGAACCAAGCTTTAACCCTCCACTTT. It encodes CASSLGGNQALTLHF.

J is TRBJ2-2 and V is TRBV10-3; 8 bases agree with TRBD1. Per germline, CDR1 ENHRY and CDR2 SYGVKD. The CDR3 has 14 residues. Trimming at V came to 6 bases and at J to 2 bases, leaving 2 bases not matched to a gene. The DNA for the CDR3 is TGTGCCATCAGGGGGACAGGTAACACCGGGGAGCTGTTTTTT. This sequence encodes CAIRGTGNTGELFF.

The genes are TRBV15 and TRBJ1-3, with TRBD1 matching 8 bases. The CDR3 has 15 amino acids. V lost 3 bases to trimming and J lost 4 bases; unmatched junction nucleotides: 5. From germline, CDR1 is LNHNV and CDR2 YYDKDF (reference sequence). The CDR3 nucleotides are TGTGCCACCAGCAGTTGGACAGGGATAGGAAACACCATATATTTT. Amino acid sequence: CATSSWTGIGNTIYF.

Worth noting for this clonotype: This may come from a read error, since a much larger clone is one base off. The chain is built from TRBV5-8 and TRBJ2-7; TRBD1 agrees at 8 bases. Germline trimming cut 3 bases from V and 9 bases from J; bases unmatched to any gene: 5. Germline CDR1 is SGHTS and CDR2 is YDEGEE. The CDR3 sequence is 12 residues long. CDR3 DNA sequence: TGTGCCAGCAGCTCGGACAGGGACGGGCAGTACTTC. It translates to CASSSDRDGQYF.

The chain recombines TRBV2 with TRBJ1-1, with TRBD1 matching over 8 bases. In germline, CDR1 is SNHLY, CDR2 FYNNEI. V shed 4 bases and J 3 bases; nucleotides not matched to a gene: 4. The CDR3 runs 14 residues. The CDR3 here is CASSGRQGHTEAFF. The CDR3, as DNA: TGTGCCAGCAGTGGGAGACAGGGGCACACTGAAGCTTTCTTT.

This clonotype was seen ten or more times. The V call is TRBV20-1, the J call TRBJ2-2; TRBD2 matches at 12 bases. The CDR3 totals 14 residues. Germline loops: CDR1 DFQATT, CDR2 SNEGSKA (reference sequence). J was trimmed by 7 bases and V by 6 bases; bases with no gene match: 6. The CDR3 coding sequence is TGCAGTGCGACGACTAGCGGGGGAAGCGGGGAGCTGTTTTTT. Encoded protein: CSATTSGGSGELFF.

The rearrangement uses TRBV20-1 and TRBJ1-2; D is uncertain. The V and J ends lost 0 bases and 4 bases respectively, with 9 bases between them. The CDR3 loop spans 13 amino acids. Germline CDR1 is DFQATT and CDR2 is SNEGSKA (reference sequence). CDR3 nucleotides: TGCAGTGCTAGAGATATCAGGTTCTATGGCTACACCTTC. Protein: CSARDIRFYGYTF.

The chain joins TRBV18 to TRBJ1-3; D may be TRBD1 (5 bases). CDR1 is KGHSH, CDR2 LQKENI, per germline. V lost 3 bases and J 0 bases, leaving 15 bases between the germline ends. CDR3 length: 17 residues. DNA of the CDR3: TGTGCCAGCTCACCTCTCGGGGCCGCACCCTCTGGAAACACCATATATTTT. Translation gives CASSPLGAAPSGNTIYF.

The chain uses TRBV29-1 and TRBJ2-5; 7 bases are a match to TRBD1. The germline gives CDR1 SQVTM, CDR2 ANQGSEA. This CDR3 region has 13 residues. The junction had 8 bases not matched to a gene; V was cut back by 6 bases and J by 4 bases. The CDR3 coding sequence is TGCAGCGTCCGACAGGGTACGGGAGAGACCCAGTACTTC. Translating gives CSVRQGTGETQYF.

This rearrangement joins TRBV7-6 to TRBJ2-3; 10 bases are shared with TRBD2. Germline V lookup: CDR1 SGHVS, CDR2 FNYEAQ. Losses at the gene ends were 1 base for V and 0 bases for J; bases not matched to a gene: 1. The CDR3 is 16 residues long. The CDR3 sequence: CASSLELAGSTDTQYF. The DNA for the CDR3 is TGTGCCAGCAGCTTAGAACTAGCGGGAAGCACAGATACGCAGTATTTT.

The V call is TRBV12-3 or TRBV12-4, the J call TRBJ2-7, with D possibly being TRBD2 (6 bases). This CDR3 comprises 15 residues. Trimming took 8 bases from V and 2 from J, leaving 19 bases between them. The CDR3 is CASSTPGTAAYEQYF. CDR3 in DNA: TGTGCCAGCTCTACTCCCGGGACTGCCGCCTACGAGCAGTACTTC.

This clonotype was observed a few times. The genes are TRBV2 and TRBJ2-7; 8 bases line up with TRBD2. The V gene's germline CDR1 is SNHLY and CDR2 FYNNEI. V lost 4 bases to trimming and J lost 6 bases; unmatched junction nucleotides: 5. This CDR3 is built from 13 residues. CDR3 residues: CASSAETSGEQYF. The CDR3 DNA is TGTGCCAGCAGTGCAGAAACTAGCGGCGAGCAGTACTTC.

This clonotype was detected only a few times. The rearrangement joins TRBV7-3 to TRBJ2-5; 9 bases map to TRBD2. CDR1 and CDR2 from the germline V gene are SGHTA and FQGTGA. The V gene end was trimmed by 5 bases and the J gene end by 4 bases; junction bases not matched to a gene: 8. The CDR3 length is 15 residues. The CDR3 loop reads CASSPSRAGGETQYF. CDR3 nucleotide sequence: TGTGCCAGCAGCCCGAGTAGAGCGGGAGGAGAGACCCAGTACTTC.

The CDR3 reads CAISEGSGELFF. Written as DNA, the CDR3 is TGTGCCATCAGTGAAGGGTCCGGGGAGCTGTTTTTT. The gene calls are TRBV10-3 and TRBJ2-2, with D unresolved. The CDR3 extends over 12 amino acids. The V end was cut by 3 bases, the J end by 6 bases, with 5 bases between. The germline CDR1 and CDR2 sequences are ENHRY and SYGVKD.

The rearrangement uses TRBV7-9 and TRBJ2-1; D may be TRBD1 (5 bases). The length of the CDR3 is 14 residues. V was cut by 2 bases and J by 6 bases, with 11 bases left in between. The germline V gene has CDR1 SEHNR and CDR2 FQNEAQ (reference sequence). The CDR3 nucleotides are TGTGCCAGCAGCTTATCCGCGACAGTCAATGAGCAGTTCTTC. Amino acids: CASSLSATVNEQFF.